What follows is one TCR beta chain and its context. This CDR3 has 16 residues. After removal of 3 bases from V and 4 bases from J, the junction contained 10 bases not matched to a gene. Per germline, CDR1 GTSNPN and CDR2 SVGIG (reference sequence). cDNA came from roughly 0.53 to 1 ug RNA primed by random hexamers. TCRdb recomputed calls from the immunoSEQ multiplex PCR reads with MiXCR, one row per CDR3 protein. Among some 48,000 distinct CDR3 sequences, around 93% were seen once, and the ten largest hold around 0.41%. This entry belongs to a study of CD8 T cells in Susac syndrome. The source is a human donor in good health. Sequenced input: CD8+ T cells from PBMCs. This sequence joins TRBV30 and TRBJ2-7; TRBD2 agrees at 12 bases. In DNA form, the CDR3 reads TGTGCCTGGAGGATGCCGGGACTAGCGGGTGAATACGAGCAGTACTTC. Protein sequence: CAWRMPGLAGEYEQYF.